This entry describes one T cell receptor (beta chain). What it recognizes is unknown. This sample was taken from a study of graft-versus-host responses after intestinal transplantation. On the study more broadly: Among the recipients, all got anti-thymocyte globulin induction and then tacrolimus and steroids for approximately 3 years.

Germline assignment: CDR1 SGHRS and CDR2 YFSETQ. The CDR3 is 14 amino acids. Losses at the gene ends were 4 bases for V and 0 bases for J; bases not matched to a gene: 3. Sequencing used immunoSEQ multiplex PCR; TCRdb keeps in-frame clones, though not all of them. Among roughly 89,000 clones, more than 85% were seen once, and the ten largest hold 0.17%. Study results and caveats: Patients who carried graft-donor T cell macrochimerism also had high graft-versus-host to host-versus-graft clonal ratios in their allografts. Investigators detected GvH clones in recipient marrow, with some emerging earlier in ileum or blood.

This TCR was sampled from a human donor who received an intestinal transplant. This chain connects TRBV5-1 to TRBJ1-2, with 7 bases matching TRBD1. The sequences come from unstimulated CD4+ T cells sorted from spleen or lymph node cells, collected before intestinal transplant. The CDR3 nucleotides are TGCGCCAGCAGCCCAGGACAGGCTAACTATGGCTACACCTTC. This sequence encodes CASSPGQANYGYTF.